This T cell receptor beta chain was captured by sequencing in a study of CD8+ T cells in alopecia areata. Findings of the study overall: The study found that many expanded lesional clones persisted in scalp and blood during tofacitinib. Unlike in mice, where it was clearer, TCR sharing across patients was less clear, possibly HLA-related.

After isolation, RNA underwent reverse transcription to generate cDNA as the sequencing template. Clones were read by immunoSEQ multiplex PCR, and TCRdb kept only the in-frame ones, dropping some. There are 150,000 to 200,000 clones in the sample; around 60% occur only once, and about 1.3% lies in the top ten. The CDR3 sequence is 14 residues long. Trimming pared 0 bases from V and 2 bases from J, leaving 6 bases between. Germline CDR1 is LGHNA and CDR2 is YSLEER. Treatment of the sample: oral pan-JAK inhibitor, 5-10 mg twice daily. Only a few counts were recorded for this clone. The antigen remains unidentified.

V is TRBV4-3 and J is TRBJ2-3; D unclear. The starting material was CD4+ T cells sorted from blood, obtained around week 50, from a patient treated with tofacitinib. This TCR was recovered from a human donor with alopecia areata. For the CDR3, the DNA is TGCGCCAGCAGCCAAGAGGGCTTCACAGATACGCAGTATTTT. This sequence encodes CASSQEGFTDTQYF.